The subject of this entry is one T cell receptor beta chain. Its target is not known. This PCR relied on a set of 60 Vbeta primers and 13 Jbeta primers. In the original processing: Unique TCR beta chains totaled roughly 81 million in a later count, with roughly 11 million of them shared. The method was immunoSEQ multiplex PCR; TCRdb's version includes in-frame clones alone and lacks a portion of them. V, J and clone size are those of that table, while D and trimming were read from the DNA. The table records about 83,000 clones, 80% to 90% of them present only once. The germline V gene encodes CDR1 GTSNPN and CDR2 SVGIG (reference sequence). The V and J ends lost 5 bases and 4 bases, in that order; junction bases with no gene match: 3. The CDR3 is 13 residues long. This sample was taken from a study of cytomegalovirus exposure and HLA in healthy donors. The overall study: Falling in the Caucasian-associated ancestry cluster were roughly 86% of approximately 410 genotyped donors. Study conclusions and caveats: Later on, an analysis found that several of the most significant clusters appeared to be linked to common viral pathogens, which included parvovirus B19.

The J gene is TRBJ2-2, the V gene TRBV30; 8 nucleotides line up with TRBD1. Sequencing was performed on PBMCs. This TCR derives from a woman in her 30s in good health and CMV-seronegative. CDR3 nucleotide sequence: TGTGCCTGGGACAGGGGTAGCACCGGGGAGCTGTTTTTT. Translated, it gives CAWDRGSTGELFF.